This T cell receptor (beta chain) was found in a study of T cell changes during pregnancy in multiple sclerosis. Only in-frame clones appear in the TCRdb table, and some are missing; sequencing was by immunoSEQ multiplex PCR. This table has 50,000 or so clones, 80% to 95% appearing once. Germline CDR1 reads SGHAT; CDR2 reads FQNNGV. This CDR3 is 13 amino acids long. The V end was cut by 5 bases, the J end by 6 bases, with 13 bases between. The chain joins TRBV11-2 to TRBJ1-2; D is unresolved. The sample in question was CD4+ T cells from peripheral blood mononuclear cells, obtained after pregnancy. This clonotype was obtained from a female donor with multiple sclerosis, enrolled in a pregnancy study. Here the CDR3 DNA reads TGTGCCAGCAGCCGTCGGGAAGGCCATGGCTACACCTTC. This encodes CASSRREGHGYTF.